The sequence of this TCR beta chain was determined in a study of cytomegalovirus exposure and HLA in healthy donors. The CDR3 is made up of 12 amino acids. The V gene's germline CDR1 is LNHDA and CDR2 SQIVND (reference sequence). Trimming pared 6 bases from V and 3 bases from J, leaving 7 bases between. Both 60 Vbeta primers and 13 Jbeta primers went into the PCR. Method: immunoSEQ multiplex PCR; TCRdb's copy keeps in-frame clones and lacks some. The sample records about 200,000 clones, 70% to 80% being singletons. The sample comprised PBMCs. The sequence came from a woman between 25 and 40 years old in good health and CMV-seronegative. J is TRBJ2-3 and V is TRBV19, with D uncertain. The chain's CDR3 is CASSQETDTQYF. In DNA, the CDR3 is TGTGCCAGTAGCCAGGAAACAGATACGCAGTATTTT.